This T cell receptor beta chain was identified during a study of T cell repertoires in cytomegalovirus infection. One entry per CDR3 protein, called by TCRdb with MiXCR from the reads. The table shows roughly 230,000 distinct CDR3 sequences, with 15% to 20% occurring only once. J lost 5 bases, V lost 0 bases, and 8 bases had no gene match. Germline CDR1 is MNHEY and CDR2 is SVGEGT. The CDR3 is made up of 17 amino acids. The V and J genes are TRBV6-2 or TRBV6-3 and TRBJ1-1; 11 nucleotides agree with TRBD1. Sequencing was done on a sample of CD8+ T cells from PBMCs. This receptor was obtained from a human donor in good health (CMV status not recorded). Some clones in this sample may be carry-over from other donors' samples. CDR3 bases: TGTGCCAGCAGTTACTCAGGACAGGGGGCCTGGGGAACTGAAGCTTTCTTT. Amino acids: CASSYSGQGAWGTEAFF.